This T cell receptor beta chain was recovered during a study of human T cells and chemical hapten exposure. Study overall: The sensitizing agent was 2% DPC, placed on approximately 2 cm by approximately 2 cm of upper inner arm skin. The study, taken as a whole, reports: Expanded TCRs formed significantly more large CDR3 similarity clusters than controls.

This clonotype appeared a few times. The target antigen is unknown. Time point in this sample: patch test 2, 6 weeks after DPC sensitization. Treatment given: therapeutic diphenylcyclopropenone sensitization with weekly scalp DPC. Unfractionated whole blood yielded the extracted total RNA. Per the germline V gene, CDR1 is LNHDA and CDR2 is SQIVND (reference sequence). The V and J ends lost 3 bases and 0 bases, in that order; junction bases with no gene match: 3. The CDR3 extends over 15 amino acids. TCRdb reprocessed the RACE reads with MiXCR, giving one entry per CDR3 protein. The sample consists of roughly 69,000 distinct CDR3 sequences, about 9.4% of them appearing once.

The receptor was isolated from a woman aged 50 to 60 with alopecia areata. Some clones in this sample may be carry-over from other donors' samples. The sequencing used whole blood, collected in connection with sensitization to the hapten diphenylcyclopropenone (DPC). The chain recombines TRBV19 with TRBJ2-3; TRBD1 agrees at 7 bases. The CDR3 sequence is CASSIQTGSTDTQYF. DNA for the CDR3: TGTGCCAGTAGTATTCAGACAGGGAGCACAGATACGCAGTATTTT. Full variable domain (outside the CDR3, taken from reference TRBV19 and TRBJ2-3): DGGITQSPKYLFRKEGQNVTLSCEQNLNHDAMYWYRQDPGQGLRLIYYSQIVNDFQKGDIAEGYSVSREKKESFPLTVTSAQKNPTAFYLCASSIQTGSTDTQYFGPGTRLTVL.